This TCR beta chain was sequenced for a study of blood T cell repertoires in COVID-19. The CDR3 has 15 residues. The V gene's germline CDR1 is SGHRS and CDR2 YFSETQ. J lost 1 base, V lost 4 bases, and 7 bases had no gene match. This clone was observed at least ten times. The data were produced by immunoSEQ multiplex PCR, yet TCRdb's version contains in-frame clones alone and is incomplete. Of some 180,000 clones listed, 85% to 90% are singletons. J is TRBJ1-2 and V is TRBV5-1, with TRBD1 matching 7 bases. The receptor was isolated from a man aged 50-59 years with acute or convalescent COVID-19. The sequenced sample was peripheral blood. The CDR3 loop is CASSRETGFNYGYTF. Written as DNA, the CDR3 is TGCGCCAGCAGCCGTGAGACAGGGTTTAACTATGGCTACACCTTC.